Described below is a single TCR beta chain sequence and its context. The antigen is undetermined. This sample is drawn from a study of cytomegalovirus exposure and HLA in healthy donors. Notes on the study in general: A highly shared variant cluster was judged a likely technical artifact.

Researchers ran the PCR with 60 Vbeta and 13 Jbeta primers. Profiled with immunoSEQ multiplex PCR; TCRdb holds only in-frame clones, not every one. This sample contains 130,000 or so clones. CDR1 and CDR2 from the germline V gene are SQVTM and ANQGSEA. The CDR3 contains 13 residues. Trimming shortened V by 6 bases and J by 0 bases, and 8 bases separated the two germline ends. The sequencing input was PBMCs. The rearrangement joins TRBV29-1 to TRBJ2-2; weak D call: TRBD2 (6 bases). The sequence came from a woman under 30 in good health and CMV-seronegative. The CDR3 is CSVDYTNTGELFF. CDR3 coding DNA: TGCAGCGTGGACTACACGAACACCGGGGAGCTGTTTTTT.